This T cell receptor (beta chain) was captured by sequencing in a study of immune heterogeneity within non-small cell lung tumors. Background on the study: Squamous cell carcinomas accounted for 4 of the tumors, non-squamous carcinomas for 10, and 1 was not otherwise specified.

As for this clonotype: Its antigen is undetermined. Compared with germline, one end of the junction differs, possibly owing to a read error.

This CDR3 is 12 amino acids long. CDR1 and CDR2 (germline): SNHLY, FYNNEI. Bulk tumor gDNA, roughly 600 ng per sample, served as the TCR template. Surgeons took several biopsies per primary tumor, spaced far apart, during surgery. Patients went through curative surgery, and their non-small cell lung cancer was untreated and newly diagnosed. Study conclusions and caveats: With local tumor mutational burden, local T-cell clonality showed a moderate but significant correlation (R 0.3 to 0.4). High-frequency clones unique to single sites coexisted with identical dominant CDR3 beta clonotypes that recurred across tumor sites within a patient.

Multiplex PCR amplified TCR beta CDR3 with 32 V and 13 J primers. TCRdb ran MiXCR on the multiplex PCR reads and lists one entry per CDR3 protein. The sample has over a thousand distinct CDR3 sequences; 30% to 35% are singletons. This TCR came from a man aged 55 to 69 with non-small cell lung cancer. The chain combines TRBV2 with TRBJ2-3, with D hard to call. Material for sequencing was lung tumor tissue. CDR3 sequence (DNA): TGTGTCAGCAGTAGGGATGGTACTACGCAGTATTTT. Translated: CVSSRDGTTQYF.